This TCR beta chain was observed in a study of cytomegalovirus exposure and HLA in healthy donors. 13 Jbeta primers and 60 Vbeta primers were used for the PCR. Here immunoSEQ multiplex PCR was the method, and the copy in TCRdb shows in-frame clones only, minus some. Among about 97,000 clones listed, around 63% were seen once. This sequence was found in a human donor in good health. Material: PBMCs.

This CDR3 reads CASSYDRVNYGYTF. The CDR3 nucleotides read TGTGCCAGCAGTTACGACAGGGTGAACTATGGCTACACCTTC. V usage is TRBV6-5 and J usage is TRBJ1-2; 7 bases fit TRBD1. The germline CDR1 and CDR2 sequences are MNHEY and SVGAGI. The CDR3 covers 14 residues. V was pared by 2 bases and J by 2 bases, with 2 bases of the junction left unmatched.